Below, 11 T cell receptor beta chains from the same sample are listed, as sequenced in a study of CD8+CD57+ T cells in acquired aplastic anemia (dated by TCRdb to the late 2010s). The reads were generated on an Illumina HiSeq 2000. Genomic DNA was used as template for profiling of TCR beta VDJ combinations and CDR3 sequences. The public reads were quality trimmed at Q25 with fastp and then assembled into clones with MiXCR by TCRdb, keeping productive beta chains. Each record represents a unique CDR3 protein, reported with the most common genes and DNA among its rows. Here the sample has 90,000 to 130,000 distinct CDR3 sequences; about half occur a single time. The ten most abundant clones make up 25% to 35% of the sample. The sequenced material came from sorted CD4+, CD8+, or CD8+CD57+ T cells (not recorded which) from PBMCs. Receptor source: a human donor in good health, serving as a control.

This rearrangement joins TRBV2 to TRBJ2-1; D is ambiguous. The germline V and J ends were trimmed by 3 bases and 6 bases, with 9 bases remaining between them. The CDR3 extends over 13 amino acids. Germline CDR1 reads SNHLY; CDR2 reads FYNNEI. For the CDR3, the DNA is TGTGCCAGCAGTGACGCGGCTCCCAATGAGCAGTTCTTC. Its translation: CASSDAAPNEQFF.

In its sample, this clonotype was seen a few times. A much larger clone lies one base from this, so it may be a read error. This chain uses TRBV20-1 with TRBJ1-2; maybe TRBD1 (6 bases). Germline CDR1 and CDR2: DFQATT and SNEGSKA (reference sequence). The CDR3 totals 13 residues. CDR3 in DNA: TGCAGTGCTAGAGATCAGGGGTACTATGGCTGCACCTTC. Its protein is CSARDQGYYGCTF.

Turning to this clonotype: No conserved phenylalanine or tryptophan ends this CDR3, so it is likely a read error. V and J are TRBV25-1 and TRBJ1-1; a possible D gene is TRBD1 (5 bases). V lost 4 bases and J lost 11, with 8 bases in between. Germline loops: CDR1 MGHDK, CDR2 SYGVNS. CDR3 length equals 10 residues. CDR3 protein: CASSGGVAFL. The CDR3, as DNA: TGTGCCAGCAGTGGGGGGGTCGCTTTCCTT.

This clonotype was found many times. The rearrangement links TRBV6-6 to TRBJ1-5; unclear D gene. The CDR3 consists of 12 residues. The germline V gene has CDR1 MNHNY and CDR2 SVGAGI (reference sequence). V was trimmed by 2 bases and J by 5 bases, leaving 4 bases between them. The CDR3, as DNA: TGTGCCAGCAGTTACCCCGATCAGCCCCAGCATTTT. Translated, it gives CASSYPDQPQHF.

This clonotype was recorded at least ten times. V and J are TRBV7-3 and TRBJ2-5, with D perhaps matching TRBD2 (8 bases). Germline lookup yields CDR1 SGHTA and CDR2 FQGTGA. The CDR3 consists of 16 residues. V was cut by 5 bases and J by 1 base, with 17 bases left in between. Written as DNA, the CDR3 is TGTGCCAGCAGCCTAGGGGGCGGGGGGACCCAAGAGACCCAGTACTTC. Translating gives CASSLGGGGTQETQYF. The entire variable domain, with the rest obtained from reference TRBV7-3 and TRBJ2-5, is as follows: GAGVSQTPSNKVTEKGKYVELRCDPISGHTALYWYRQSLGQGPEFLIYFQGTGAADDSGLPNDRFFAVRPEGSVSTLKIQRTERGDSAVYLCASSLGGGGTQETQYFGPGTRLLVL.

The rearrangement joins TRBV7-6 to TRBJ2-5; 14 bases agree with TRBD2. Per the germline V gene, CDR1 is SGHVS and CDR2 is FNYEAQ. This CDR3 is built from 18 residues. J lost 5 bases, V lost 1 base, and 9 bases had no gene match. This chain's CDR3 is CASSLDGTSGGIGETQYF. The DNA for the CDR3 is TGTGCCAGCAGCTTAGACGGGACTAGCGGGGGAATAGGCGAGACCCAGTACTTC.

This clonotype is deemed medium-sized (0.01 to 0.1%). V and J are TRBV2 and TRBJ2-1; unclear D gene. This CDR3 region has 15 residues. Trimming cost V 3 bases and J 0 bases, with 9 bases left between them. Germline V lookup: CDR1 SNHLY, CDR2 FYNNEI. CDR3 protein: CASSDSESSYNEQFF. DNA of the CDR3: TGTGCCAGCAGTGATAGTGAGAGCTCCTACAATGAGCAGTTCTTC.

This clonotype was recorded at least ten times. V is TRBV4-1 and J is TRBJ1-1; no firm D call. V was shortened by 1 base and J by 1 base, with 4 bases between the two germline ends. Germline V lookup: CDR1 MGHRA, CDR2 YSYEKL. The CDR3 is 13 amino acids. CDR3 in DNA: TGCGCCAGCAGCCAAGGAGAGAACACTGAAGCTTTCTTT. It yields the protein CASSQGENTEAFF.

The chain employs TRBV11-3 and TRBJ2-1; possible D gene TRBD2, 6 bases. The germline V gene has CDR1 SGHNT and CDR2 YENEEA. This CDR3 has 14 residues. Trimming took 3 bases from V and 6 from J, leaving 12 bases between them. This chain's CDR3 is CASSFLSGANEQFF. CDR3 bases: TGTGCCAGCAGCTTTCTGTCGGGAGCCAATGAGCAGTTCTTC.

The DNA of the CDR3 is TGCAGTGCTGGACTTGGGACTAGCGAGACCTACGAGCAGTACTTC. Its translation is CSAGLGTSETYEQYF. The chain couples TRBV20-1 to TRBJ2-7, with TRBD2 matching 10 bases. This CDR3 spans 15 amino acids. J was trimmed by 2 bases and V by 5 bases; bases with no gene match: 9. Germline assignment: CDR1 DFQATT and CDR2 SNEGSKA (reference sequence).

There are many counts of this clonotype. The chain employs TRBV9 and TRBJ2-2; 9 bases agree with TRBD1. The CDR3 has 16 residues. The trim removed 3 bases at V and 6 bases at J, leaving 9 bases unmatched. The germline gives CDR1 SGDLS, CDR2 YYNGEE. For the CDR3, the DNA is TGTGCCAGCAGCGCAAGGGGACAGGGAAGAGCCGGGGAGCTGTTTTTT. Translation: CASSARGQGRAGELFF.